The 22 T cell receptor beta chains in this list originate from one sample, sequenced in a study of T-cell reconstitution after alpha-beta-depleted transplantation in children. Unique molecular identifiers were incorporated during preparation of the TCRbeta library. TCRdb ran MiXCR on the PCR reads and lists one entry per CDR3 protein. The data hold hundreds of thousands of distinct CDR3 sequences, with roughly 17% observed a single time. Sample: PBMCs from the stem cell graft donor, taken from the stem cell graft. Source of these receptors: a human donor who donated a stem cell graft to a child with acute myeloid leukemia.

This clonotype came up many times. The gene calls are TRBV20-1 and TRBJ2-5; D may match TRBD1 or TRBD2 (5 bases each). The ends were cut back, 4 bases at V and 4 bases at J, with 16 bases in the middle. Germline CDR1 DFQATT, CDR2 SNEGSKA (reference sequence). The CDR3 totals 14 residues. The CDR3 loop reads CSAKARDPRETQYF. CDR3 nucleotide sequence: TGCAGTGCTAAAGCCCGGGACCCCCGAGAGACCCAGTACTTC.

A few counts support this clonotype. This sequence joins TRBV7-8 and TRBJ1-1, with D perhaps TRBD1 (6 bases). The CDR3 is 14 residues long. CDR1 is SGHVS and CDR2 is FQNEAQ in the germline V gene. The V end was cut by 4 bases, the J end by 3 bases, with 12 bases between. Written as DNA, the CDR3 is TGTGCCAGCAGCTCCCCGACAGGTTACACTGAAGCTTTCTTT. This gives the protein CASSSPTGYTEAFF.

The J gene is TRBJ1-5, the V gene TRBV7-2; 7 nucleotides line up with TRBD1. Germline CDR1 and CDR2: SGHTA and FQGNSA. Trimming removed 2 bases from V and 1 base from J; junction bases left unmatched: 5. The CDR3 loop spans 16 amino acids. CDR3 in amino acids: CASSLSQGGSNQPQHF. CDR3 DNA: TGTGCCAGCAGCTTAAGTCAGGGGGGGAGCAATCAGCCCCAGCATTTT.

The V call is TRBV29-1, the J call TRBJ1-2, with D hard to call. Germline CDR1 is SQVTM and CDR2 is ANQGSEA. Trimming pared 2 bases from V and 1 base from J, leaving 8 bases between. This CDR3 is 13 amino acids long. The CDR3 DNA follows: TGCAGCGTTGAATCCAGCGGTAACTATGGCTACACCTTC. It yields the protein CSVESSGNYGYTF. The full variable domain, with the rest looked up from reference TRBV29-1 and TRBJ1-2, is SAVISQKPSRDICQRGTSLTIQCQVDSQVTMMFWYRQQPGQSLTLIATANQGSEATYESGFVIDKFPISRPNLTFSTLTVSNMSPEDSSIYLCSVESSGNYGYTFGSGTRLTVV.

At least ten counts were recorded for this clonotype. V gene TRBV20-1 combines with J gene TRBJ2-5; 7 bases are a match to TRBD2. This CDR3 is built from 13 residues. V lost 6 bases and J lost 0; bases outside the gene matches: 4. Looked up from germline, CDR1 is DFQATT and CDR2 is SNEGSKA (reference sequence). The DNA of the CDR3 is TGCAGTGCATGGGGGGGGTACCAAGAGACCCAGTACTTC. Amino acid sequence: CSAWGGYQETQYF.

There are many counts of this clonotype. The chain is built from TRBV20-1 and TRBJ1-2; 11 bases map to TRBD1. This CDR3 spans 18 amino acids. Germline CDR1 and CDR2: DFQATT and SNEGSKA (reference sequence). With V trimmed by 0 bases and J by 2 bases, 11 bases remained unmatched. DNA of the CDR3: TGCAGTGCTAGAGATTACGGACAGGGGGCAAGAATCAACTATGGCTACACCTTC. As protein: CSARDYGQGARINYGYTF.

The rearrangement uses TRBV9 and TRBJ2-5; 13 nucleotides match TRBD2. Germline CDR1 is SGDLS and CDR2 is YYNGEE. V shed 0 bases, J shed 3 bases, and the junction held 8 bases outside the gene matches. The CDR3 contains 18 residues. DNA of the CDR3: TGTGCCAGCAGCGTAGGAAGGGGGACTAGCGGGGTGGAAGAGACCCAGTACTTC. Protein product: CASSVGRGTSGVEETQYF.

In this sample, this clonotype turned up a few times. The rearrangement links TRBV20-1 to TRBJ1-5; no firm D call. Germline V gene sequence: CDR1 DFQATT, CDR2 SNEGSKA (reference sequence). Trimming stripped 6 bases from V and 9 bases from J, with 15 bases between. This CDR3 is built from 12 residues. The CDR3 spells CSARASDRPQHF. DNA for the CDR3: TGCAGTGCGCGGGCCAGTGATAGGCCCCAGCATTTT.

The table lists this clonotype with many counts. The chain has TRBV25-1 and TRBJ1-2; D is undetermined. Germline lookup yields CDR1 MGHDK and CDR2 SYGVNS. V was trimmed by 4 bases and J by 4 bases, leaving 4 bases between them. This CDR3 comprises 11 residues. The DNA for the CDR3 is TGTGCCAGCAGTGCCCTCTATGGCTACACCTTC. Translating it yields CASSALYGYTF.

This clonotype was found a few times. The chain joins TRBV20-1 to TRBJ2-2; D remains unclear. Trimming removed 0 bases from V and 1 base from J, with 9 bases in between. The CDR3 is 15 amino acids. Germline lookup yields CDR1 DFQATT and CDR2 SNEGSKA (reference sequence). The CDR3 protein is CSARDRHQNTGELFF. The CDR3 nucleotides read TGCAGTGCTAGAGATCGACATCAGAACACCGGGGAGCTGTTTTTT.

This clonotype turned up a few times. The rearrangement uses TRBV15 and TRBJ2-2, with no clear D. The V end was cut by 0 bases, the J end by 3 bases, with 5 bases between. This CDR3 region has 14 residues. Germline V gene sequence: CDR1 LNHNV, CDR2 YYDKDF (reference sequence). This CDR3 is CATSRETDTGELFF. The CDR3 region has the DNA TGTGCCACCAGCAGAGAAACAGACACCGGGGAGCTGTTTTTT.

As for this clonotype: This could be a read error, since a much larger clone is one nucleotide away. This chain links TRBV20-1 with TRBJ1-5; 9 bases line up with TRBD1. The CDR3 extends over 17 amino acids. Per germline, CDR1 DFQATT and CDR2 SNEGSKA (reference sequence). The CDR3, as DNA: TGCAGTGCTCTCGAACCGGGACAGGGTATGAGCAATAAGCCCCAGCATTTT. Translated: CSALEPGQGMSNKPQHF.

This clonotype showed up many times. The V gene is TRBV29-1, the J gene TRBJ1-1, with D unresolved. This CDR3 has 13 residues. V was shortened by 7 bases and J by 1 base, with 13 bases between the two germline ends. CDR1 is SQVTM and CDR2 is ANQGSEA in the germline V gene. CDR3 protein: CSAHITANTEAFF. CDR3 DNA: TGCAGCGCACATATCACAGCGAACACTGAAGCTTTCTTT.

This clonotype occurred many times. This chain uses TRBV20-1 with TRBJ1-5, with 10 nucleotides matching TRBD1. Germline V lookup: CDR1 DFQATT, CDR2 SNEGSKA (reference sequence). The CDR3 consists of 16 residues. Trimming took 0 bases from V and 4 from J; bases not matched to a gene: 6. This CDR3 reads CSARDGGQGMNQPQHF. The DNA for the CDR3 is TGCAGTGCTAGAGATGGGGGACAGGGGATGAATCAGCCCCAGCATTTT.

This clonotype has ten or more counts. J is TRBJ2-3 and V is TRBV12-3 or TRBV12-4, with TRBD1 identical over 8 bases. The V segment lost 6 bases and the J segment 6 bases; nucleotides outside the gene matches: 14. The CDR3 extends over 16 amino acids. The CDR3 loop is CASSSTRTGMYDTQYF. CDR3 sequence (DNA): TGTGCCAGCAGCTCGACGCGGACAGGGATGTATGATACGCAGTATTTT.

The chain links TRBV20-1 to TRBJ2-2; 9 bases map to TRBD1. This CDR3 contains 15 residues. J lost 3 bases, V lost 2 bases, and 4 bases had no gene match. Germline CDR1 and CDR2: DFQATT and SNEGSKA (reference sequence). The CDR3 DNA reads as TGCAGTGCTAGATCCGACAGGGGGGACACCGGGGAGCTGTTTTTT. Its protein product is CSARSDRGDTGELFF.

The chain uses TRBV12-3 or TRBV12-4 and TRBJ2-1; no clear D. Trimming removed 3 bases at V and 13 bases at J, with 7 bases between. The CDR3 is 10 amino acids. The CDR3 DNA is TGTGCCAGCAGTTTCTACGACCAGTTCTTC. Residues: CASSFYDQFF.

The table lists this clonotype with a few counts. The J gene is TRBJ2-1, the V gene TRBV11-3, with 10 bases identical to TRBD2. V was pared by 1 base and J by 15 bases, with 9 bases of the junction left unmatched. CDR1 and CDR2 from the germline V gene are SGHNT and YENEEA. The CDR3 has 14 amino acids. The CDR3 reads CASSLGSGGAPLFF. CDR3 nucleotides: TGTGCCAGCAGCTTAGGGAGCGGGGGGGCCCCCTTGTTCTTC.

This clonotype was found many times. This chain uses TRBV7-2 with TRBJ2-5; D is possibly TRBD1 or TRBD2 (5 bases each). V gave up 10 bases and J gave up 1 base, with 22 bases separating them. The CDR3 covers 16 residues. The germline CDR1 and CDR2 sequences are SGHTA and FQGNSA. In nucleotides, the CDR3 is TGTGCCACCGGACCTCTTGGGGGTGGATTCCAAGAGACCCAGTACTTC. The encoded protein is CATGPLGGGFQETQYF.

At least ten counts were recorded for this clonotype. The chain carries TRBV6-4 and TRBJ2-5; 13 bases match TRBD2. This CDR3 spans 16 amino acids. V lost 7 bases, J lost 2 bases, and 7 bases stayed unmatched. Germline loops: CDR1 MRHNA, CDR2 SNTAGT. The CDR3 DNA sequence: TGTGCCAGCACCCTGAGGGGACTAGCGGGACAAGAGACCCAGTACTTC. Residues: CASTLRGLAGQETQYF.

This clonotype was seen repeatedly, ten times or more. The chain combines TRBV12-3 or TRBV12-4 with TRBJ2-3; a weak D match, TRBD2 (5 bases). The CDR3 has 14 amino acids. Trimming stripped 7 bases from V and 0 bases from J, with 11 bases between. The CDR3 region has the DNA TGTGCCAGCAATTCAGCGGCAAGCACAGATACGCAGTATTTT. Amino acids: CASNSAASTDTQYF.

This chain links TRBV2 with TRBJ2-5; D may be TRBD1 (6 bases). V lost 1 base and J lost 5, with 14 bases in between. The CDR3 runs 15 residues. Germline V gene data show CDR1 as SNHLY and CDR2 as FYNNEI. The CDR3 region is CASSEGDRLWETQYF. Written as DNA, the CDR3 is TGTGCCAGCAGTGAAGGAGACAGGCTTTGGGAGACCCAGTACTTC.